The rows below give T cell receptor beta chains drawn from one sample of a study of blood T cell repertoires in COVID-19. Produced via immunoSEQ multiplex PCR; TCRdb's table is partial and in-frame only. The sample consists of hundreds of thousands of clones, 80% to 90% of them appearing once. The sample consisted of peripheral blood. The receptors here all came from a woman in her thirties or forties with active or convalescent COVID-19. Both conserved end residues are part of each CDR3.

v_call	j_call	cdr3_aa
TRBV27	TRBJ2-4	CASSFSGGKNIQYF
TRBV9	TRBJ1-1	CASSGLSRNTEAFF
TRBV11-2	TRBJ1-3	CASSIDRGGNTIYF
TRBV3-1/TRBV3-2	TRBJ2-2	CASSQGPRTGLAGGELFF
TRBV9	TRBJ1-1	CASSVGPGTEAFF
TRBV12-3/TRBV12-4	TRBJ1-2	CASSRLGGYGYTF
TRBV30	TRBJ1-5	CAWSHRNQPQHF
TRBV29-1	TRBJ1-1	CSVLANTEAFF
TRBV21-1	TRBJ1-1	CASSKVGPCYEAFF
TRBV5-1	TRBJ2-5	CASSSQREETQYF
TRBV11-2	TRBJ2-3	CASWTGGVDTQYF